One sample yielded the 31 T cell receptor beta chains listed below, sequenced in a study of T cells in Graves' hyperthyroidism and ophthalmopathy. Researchers took RNA transcripts and amplified the TCR beta CDR3 regions from them. HTBI primers were employed in a first-round RT-PCR of the TCR CDR3. TCRdb fed the multiplex PCR reads into MiXCR, producing one record per CDR3 protein. The data contain 500,000 to 750,000 distinct CDR3 sequences, approximately 15% of them seen just once; the ten biggest clones take up 7.1%. Sequencing input: blood. The receptor set was obtained from a woman younger than 35 with Graves' ophthalmopathy.

In its sample, this clonotype was seen many times. The rearrangement links TRBV5-6 to TRBJ1-1; D is uncertain. CDR1 and CDR2 from the germline V gene are SGHDT and YYEEEE. Trimming removed 4 bases from V and 1 base from J, with 14 bases in between. This CDR3 has 15 residues. Written as DNA, the CDR3 is TGTGCCAGCAGCCGATTGGGGTTCGAGAACACTGAAGCTTTCTTT. As protein: CASSRLGFENTEAFF.

This sequence joins TRBV19 and TRBJ2-1; no clear D gene. V was shortened by 9 bases and J by 2 bases, with 8 bases between the two germline ends. This CDR3 is built from 12 residues. The germline V gene has CDR1 LNHDA and CDR2 SQIVND (reference sequence). CDR3 protein: CASLPPYNEQFF. The CDR3 DNA follows: TGTGCCAGCCTCCCCCCCTACAATGAGCAGTTCTTC.

There are many counts of this clonotype. This chain joins TRBV28 and TRBJ2-7; no definite D call. CDR3 size: 15 residues. Trimming shortened V by 10 bases and J by 0 bases, and 19 bases separated the two germline ends. CDR1 is MDHEN, CDR2 SYDVKM, per germline. The CDR3 DNA is TGTGCCACCACCCTTTCGTGGATCGGCTCCTACGAGCAGTACTTC. This translates into CATTLSWIGSYEQYF.

CDR3 DNA sequence: TGTGCCAGCAGTTACTCGAGGGGGGCAGGCTCTGGGGCCAACGTCCTGACTTTC. It encodes CASSYSRGAGSGANVLTF. V is TRBV6-6 and J is TRBJ2-6; D assignment may be TRBD1 or TRBD2 (6 bases each). The V and J ends lost 0 bases and 0 bases respectively, with 12 bases between them. The V gene's germline CDR1 is MNHNY and CDR2 SVGAGI (reference sequence). This CDR3 region has 18 residues.

This clonotype was counted ten times or more. The J gene is TRBJ2-7, the V gene TRBV19; the match to TRBD2 covers 15 bases. Trimming cost V 4 bases and J 6 bases; bases outside gene matches: 7. This CDR3 region has 16 residues. The V gene's germline CDR1 is LNHDA and CDR2 SQIVND (reference sequence). DNA for the CDR3: TGTGCCAGTAGTACGGGACTAGCGGGAGGAGCGCTCGAGCAGTACTTC. It encodes CASSTGLAGGALEQYF.

This clonotype has ten or more counts. The genes are TRBV11-2 and TRBJ1-1; D remains unclear. V shed 5 bases and J shed 1 base, with 14 bases lying between them. This CDR3 spans 15 amino acids. CDR1 is SGHAT, CDR2 FQNNGV, per germline. The CDR3 DNA reads TGTGCCAGCAGCCCTCCTTCCCTGGGGAACACTGAAGCTTTCTTT. Protein sequence: CASSPPSLGNTEAFF.

This clonotype showed up many times. The V call is TRBV30, the J call TRBJ1-5; D remains ambiguous. The CDR3 is 14 residues long. Looked up from germline, CDR1 is GTSNPN and CDR2 is SVGIG (reference sequence). Trimming shortened V by 5 bases and J by 2 bases, and 13 bases separated the two germline ends. The CDR3 sequence is CAWGRPGGNQPQHF. The CDR3 bases are TGTGCCTGGGGTCGGCCAGGAGGCAATCAGCCCCAGCATTTT.

This clonotype was picked up many times. The J gene is TRBJ1-4, the V gene TRBV11-2; D not certain. The V end lost 7 bases, the J end lost 0 bases, and 15 bases lay between the germline ends. Germline lookup yields CDR1 SGHAT and CDR2 FQNNGV. CDR3 size: 16 residues. This chain's CDR3 is CASTRLSVATNEKLFF. The CDR3 coding sequence is TGTGCCAGCACCCGACTCTCAGTTGCAACTAATGAAAAACTGTTTTTT.

This clonotype was seen at least ten times. The chain is built from TRBV6-1 and TRBJ2-5, with D possibly being TRBD1 or TRBD2 (5 bases each). Trimming cost V 6 bases and J 2 bases, with 16 bases left between them. The CDR3 is made up of 15 amino acids. Germline loops: CDR1 MNHNS, CDR2 SASEGT. The DNA of the CDR3 is TGTGCCAGCAGCATATCGGGGCAGCGTCAAGAGACCCAGTACTTC. Encoded protein: CASSISGQRQETQYF.

This clonotype occurred many times. The V call is TRBV29-1, the J call TRBJ1-2, with 9 bases aligning to TRBD1. The CDR3 extends over 13 amino acids. With 6 bases clipped from V and 8 bases from J, the junction kept 10 bases outside the gene matches. CDR1 and CDR2 from the germline V gene are SQVTM and ANQGSEA. This CDR3 reads CSVESQGARGYTF. The CDR3 DNA reads TGCAGCGTGGAATCACAGGGGGCGCGCGGCTACACCTTC.

This clonotype was counted between two and nine times. The V and J genes are TRBV19 and TRBJ2-7; D may be TRBD1 (6 bases). V lost 0 bases, J lost 5 bases, and 8 bases lay in between. The CDR3 is 13 amino acids. Germline lookup yields CDR1 LNHDA and CDR2 SQIVND (reference sequence). Here the CDR3 DNA reads TGTGCCAGTAGTATAGACAGGGGTGACGAGCAGTACTTC. This translates into CASSIDRGDEQYF.

Ten or more counts support this clonotype. The chain links TRBV7-9 to TRBJ2-7; possible D gene TRBD2, 5 bases. CDR3 size: 15 residues. From germline, CDR1 is SEHNR and CDR2 FQNEAQ (reference sequence). V lost 7 bases and J lost 1, with 17 bases in between. Written as DNA, the CDR3 is TGTGCCAGCACCCCCGCCATGAGCGGATCCTACGAGCAGTACTTC. It yields the protein CASTPAMSGSYEQYF.

This clonotype appeared many times. This CDR3 reads CASSLAQGASAWFF. The CDR3 coding sequence is TGTGCCAGCAGCCTAGCTCAGGGGGCCTCAGCGTGGTTCTTT. This chain joins TRBV3-1 and TRBJ1-1; 8 bases map to TRBD1. From germline, CDR1 is LGHDT and CDR2 YNNKEL (reference sequence). V trimming: 4 bases; J trimming: 14 bases; junction bases outside the gene matches: 15. CDR3 length: 14 residues.

Regarding this clonotype: This could be a read error, since a much larger clone is one nucleotide away. The J gene is TRBJ1-1, the V gene TRBV12-3 or TRBV12-4, with D possibly TRBD1 on 5 matching bases. The CDR3 contains 13 residues. In DNA, the CDR3 is TGTGCCAGCAGTCGGCCGGGGCTGACTGAAGCTCTCTTT. The encoded protein is CASSRPGLTEALF.

About this clonotype: A much larger clone differs by one base, so this may be a read error. The chain employs TRBV6-1 and TRBJ2-5, with D unresolved. V dropped 1 base and J dropped 6 bases, with 12 bases sitting between them. The CDR3 loop spans 14 amino acids. Looked up from germline, CDR1 is MNHNS and CDR2 is SASEGT. This chain's CDR3 is CASSEGAGVKTQYF. CDR3 bases: TGTGCCAGCAGTGAAGGAGCAGGAGTAAAGACCCAGTACTTC.

This clonotype appeared once. Being one base from a much bigger clone, this may be a read error. The chain couples TRBV20-1 to TRBJ2-5; D may correspond to TRBD1 or TRBD2 (5 bases each). CDR1 DFQATT and CDR2 SNEGSKA come from the germline V gene (reference sequence). This CDR3 comprises 12 residues. V was trimmed by 6 bases and J by 6 bases, leaving 14 bases between them. The CDR3 is CSAWDPQKTQYF. CDR3 sequence (DNA): TGCAGTGCCTGGGACCCGCAAAAGACCCAGTACTTC.

This clonotype came up many times. One junction end disagrees with the germline gene, perhaps due to a read error. This chain connects TRBV4-1 to TRBJ2-1, with 7 positions matching TRBD2. Germline CDR1 is MGHRA and CDR2 is YSYEKL. The CDR3 extends over 15 amino acids. The CDR3 sequence is CASKRRLADYYEQFF. CDR3 sequence (DNA): TGCGCCAGCAAGCGAAGGCTAGCGGACTACTATGAGCAGTTCTTC.

Many counts were recorded for this clonotype. The V call is TRBV28, the J call TRBJ2-3; 12 nucleotides line up with TRBD1. This CDR3 is 15 amino acids long. Trimming at V came to 6 bases and at J to 5 bases, leaving 6 bases not matched to a gene. CDR1 is MDHEN, CDR2 SYDVKM, per germline. CDR3 sequence reads: CASSLGDRGQDTQYF. In DNA, the CDR3 is TGTGCCAGCAGCCTTGGGGACAGGGGGCAAGATACGCAGTATTTT. Drawing the rest from reference TRBV28 and TRBJ2-3, the complete variable domain is DVKVTQSSRYLVKRTGEKVFLECVQDMDHENMFWYRQDPGLGLRLIYFSYDVKMKEKGDIPEGYSVSREKKERFSLILESASTNQTSMYLCASSLGDRGQDTQYFGPGTRLTVL.

This clonotype was counted only a few times. The rearrangement uses TRBV9 and TRBJ1-5, with unresolved D. The CDR3 runs 16 residues. The germline gives CDR1 SGDLS, CDR2 YYNGEE. V dropped 2 bases and J dropped 5 bases, with 17 bases sitting between them. CDR3 in amino acids: CASSVFPLRPDQPQHF. In nucleotides, the CDR3 is TGTGCCAGCAGCGTCTTTCCGTTACGCCCCGATCAGCCCCAGCATTTT.

This clonotype was detected only a few times. The genes are TRBV4-3 and TRBJ2-7; TRBD2 agrees at 9 bases. J was trimmed by 0 bases and V by 1 base; bases with no gene match: 1. The CDR3 contains 15 residues. CDR1 and CDR2 (germline): LGHNA, YSLEER. The CDR3 loop reads CASSQGTSDSYEQYF. For the CDR3, the DNA is TGCGCCAGCAGCCAAGGGACTAGCGACTCCTACGAGCAGTACTTC.

This clonotype was detected many times. The gene calls are TRBV28 and TRBJ2-7; D remains ambiguous. CDR3 length: 10 amino acids. Per the germline V gene, CDR1 is MDHEN and CDR2 is SYDVKM. The V and J ends lost 6 bases and 6 bases respectively, with 6 bases between them. Here the CDR3 reads CASRGFEQYF. CDR3 in DNA: TGTGCCAGCAGGGGATTCGAGCAGTACTTC.

The chain couples TRBV9 to TRBJ2-1; D gene ambiguous. Trimming took 4 bases from V and 4 from J, leaving 15 bases between them. The CDR3 has 15 amino acids. Germline lookup yields CDR1 SGDLS and CDR2 YYNGEE. The CDR3, as DNA: TGTGCCAGCAGCATAGCTCATGCTCGTTACAATGAGCAGTTCTTC. Its protein is CASSIAHARYNEQFF.

The chain couples TRBV13 to TRBJ2-1; 12 nucleotides align to TRBD2. The CDR3 is made up of 17 amino acids. The germline V gene encodes CDR1 PRHDT and CDR2 FYEKMQ (reference sequence). V shed 0 bases, J shed 4 bases, and the junction held 4 bases outside the gene matches. The CDR3 loop reads CASSLGGLAGLYNEQFF. In nucleotides, the CDR3 is TGTGCCAGCAGCTTAGGGGGACTAGCGGGCTTATACAATGAGCAGTTCTTC.

This clonotype turned up a few times. It may be a read error: a sequence one base away is much more abundant. The chain carries TRBV6-2 or TRBV6-3 and TRBJ1-4; D call uncertain. Deletions cut 6 bases from V and 3 bases from J, with 14 bases between. The CDR3 is 15 residues long. Germline V gene lookup returns CDR1 MNHEY and CDR2 SVGEGT. As DNA, the CDR3 is TGTGCCAGCAGCCCGAACAGCCGGGCTAATGAAAAACTGTTTTTT. It codes for CASSPNSRANEKLFF.

This chain links TRBV19 with TRBJ2-2; D call uncertain. V was clipped by 7 bases and J by 0 bases, with 9 bases between them. The CDR3 runs to 14 residues. Germline CDR1 LNHDA, CDR2 SQIVND (reference sequence). In DNA, the CDR3 is TGTGCCAGTAAGGTCGGCTCGAACACCGGGGAGCTGTTTTTT. Its translation: CASKVGSNTGELFF.

In its sample, this clonotype was seen many times. This sequence joins TRBV12-3 or TRBV12-4 and TRBJ1-5, with 7 bases lining up with TRBD1. V shed 5 bases, J shed 4 bases, and the junction held 8 bases outside the gene matches. This CDR3 region has 15 residues. CDR3 protein: CASSQTGSWNQPQHF. The CDR3 DNA sequence: TGTGCCAGCAGTCAGACAGGGAGTTGGAATCAGCCCCAGCATTTT.

This clonotype was detected ten times or more. J is TRBJ2-3 and V is TRBV2, with TRBD2 matching over 9 bases. CDR1 SNHLY and CDR2 FYNNEI come from the germline V gene. J gave up 8 bases and V 3 bases, and 9 bases lay outside the gene matches. The CDR3 loop spans 15 amino acids. CDR3 sequence: CASSEASGNLITQYF. CDR3 in DNA: TGTGCCAGCAGTGAGGCTAGCGGGAATCTGATTACGCAGTATTTT.

This clonotype showed up many times. The V call is TRBV20-1, the J call TRBJ2-7, with D perhaps TRBD2 (6 bases). This CDR3 has 13 amino acids. V gave up 0 bases and J gave up 2 bases, with 8 bases separating them. Per germline, CDR1 DFQATT and CDR2 SNEGSKA (reference sequence). The CDR3 here is CSARDGRPYEQYF. CDR3 coding DNA: TGCAGTGCTAGAGACGGGAGACCCTACGAGCAGTACTTC.

This clonotype has ten or more counts. This chain uses TRBV3-1 with TRBJ1-5; D ambiguous. Looked up from germline, CDR1 is LGHDT and CDR2 is YNNKEL (reference sequence). This CDR3 is 14 amino acids long. V dropped 5 bases and J dropped 6 bases, with 14 bases sitting between them. Here the CDR3 reads CASSALGVAQPQHF. The CDR3 DNA reads TGTGCCAGCAGCGCCCTAGGTGTGGCTCAGCCCCAGCATTTT.

At least ten counts were recorded for this clonotype. The rearrangement uses TRBV7-2 and TRBJ2-7, with D perhaps TRBD1 or TRBD2 (6 bases each). V was trimmed by 5 bases and J by 2 bases, leaving 13 bases between them. This CDR3 has 14 residues. Germline V CDR1 and CDR2: SGHTA, FQGNSA. The CDR3 region is CASSLGGIAYEQYF. CDR3 DNA sequence: TGTGCCAGCAGCCTCGGGGGCATCGCCTACGAGCAGTACTTC.

Details on this clonotype: Germline and junction disagree at one end, which may indicate a read error. The chain employs TRBV27 and TRBJ1-5, with D uncertain. This CDR3 is 19 amino acids long. CDR1 is MNHEY and CDR2 is SMNVEV in the germline V gene (reference sequence). Here the CDR3 reads CASRRNSEPVGESSQPQHF. CDR3 bases: TGTGCCAGCAGGAGAAACAGCGAACCCGTGGGAGAAAGCAGTCAGCCCCAGCATTTT.